A selection of T cell receptor beta chains follows, all from one sample in a study of blood T cell repertoires in COVID-19. Profiling relied on immunoSEQ multiplex PCR, and the TCRdb table lists in-frame clones only, not all of them. The table has about 93,000 clones, around 88% seen once. The sample taken for sequencing was peripheral blood. The origin of the receptors is a woman older than 75 with acute or convalescent COVID-19. Each CDR3 is given with its conserved first and last residue. The order of the fields is D gene, clone size, V gene, J gene, CDR3 DNA, CDR3 protein. The D gene is left open where the match is weak. Part of the rows lack a size; the others show once, few, many or a class for expanded clones.

>TRBD1|.|TRBV5-6|TRBJ2-5
TGTGCCAGCAGCCCACTCCAGACAGGGGTCCCTACTCAAGAGACCCAGTACTTC
CASSPLQTGVPTQETQYF
>.|.|TRBV11-3|TRBJ2-1
TGTGCCAGCAGCCGAGGGAGGCATGAGCAGTTCTTC
CASSRGRHEQFF
>TRBD1|.|TRBV6-6|TRBJ1-2
TGTGCCAGCAGTTACATCTCCGGGACAGGCTATGGCTACACCTTC
CASSYISGTGYGYTF
>.|.|TRBV5-4|TRBJ2-2
TGTGCCAGCAGCTTGGGACAAATTACCGGGGAGCTGTTTTTT
CASSLGQITGELFF
>TRBD2|.|TRBV2|TRBJ2-5
TGTGCCAGCAGGAAAACTAGCGGGGGGGCCCAAGAGACCCAGTACTTC
CASRKTSGGAQETQYF
>.|.|TRBV29-1|TRBJ2-2
TGCAGCGCCGAGAGGGTGGACGGGGAGCTGTTTTTT
CSAERVDGELFF
>TRBD1|.|TRBV19|TRBJ2-3
TGTGCCAGTAGTCTGACAGGGGTTGAAGATACGCAGTATTTT
CASSLTGVEDTQYF
>TRBD2|.|TRBV18|TRBJ2-1
TGTGCCAGCTCACCCTACGTCCCTAGCGGGGGTAATGAGCAGTTCTTC
CASSPYVPSGGNEQFF
>TRBD1|.|TRBV7-2|TRBJ2-2
TGTGCCAGCAACAATAGACAGGGCGCCGGGGAGCTGTTTTTT
CASNNRQGAGELFF
>.|few|TRBV18|TRBJ1-4
TGTGCCAGCTCACCGCCGGGACTTGAAAAACTGTTTTTT
CASSPPGLEKLFF
>.|few|TRBV12-3/TRBV12-4|TRBJ1-2
TGTGCCAGCAGATTGGCGGGGGGAAGAGGCTACACCTTC
CASRLAGGRGYTF
>.|once|TRBV19|TRBJ1-2
TGTGCCAGTAGTATAGATTTCAAGACAACCAATGGCTACACCTTC
CASSIDFKTTNGYTF
>TRBD1|.|TRBV6-5|TRBJ2-1
TGTGCCAGCAGGGGACAGGGACAGAGGGGCAATGAGCAGTTCTTC
CASRGQGQRGNEQFF
>.|.|TRBV4-1|TRBJ2-7
TGCGCCAGCAGCCAAGAACTTCGGGTCTCCTACGAGCAGTACTTC
CASSQELRVSYEQYF
>.|.|TRBV21-1|TRBJ2-1
TGTGCCAGCAGCGAAATGGACGGGGGGGCCATTGAGCAGTTCTTC
CASSEMDGGAIEQFF
>TRBD1|.|TRBV7-2|TRBJ1-2
TGTGCCAGCACCTGGGACAGGGGGACCTATGGCTACACCTTC
CASTWDRGTYGYTF
>TRBD1|.|TRBV7-2|TRBJ1-3
TGTGCCAGCAGCTTACACAGGGGGTACTCTGGAAACACCATATATTTT
CASSLHRGYSGNTIYF
>.|.|TRBV29-1|TRBJ1-2
TGCAGCGTTGCAGACGGAGCTAACTATGGCTACACCTTC
CSVADGANYGYTF
>.|.|TRBV7-9|TRBJ1-4
TGTGCCAGCAGCCCGGGGATGGGGGAAAAACTGTTTTTT
CASSPGMGEKLFF
>.|.|TRBV2|TRBJ2-3
TGTGCCAGCAGTGTGGGCAGGGGCACAGATACGCAGTATTTT
CASSVGRGTDTQYF
>TRBD2|.|TRBV6-5|TRBJ2-3
TGTGCCAGCAGTTTCGGCGGGGGTGGCACAGATACGCAGTATTTT
CASSFGGGGTDTQYF
>.|once|TRBV9|TRBJ1-4
TGTGCCAGCAGCGTAGCTGTCGGGGCTAATGAAAAACTGTTTTTT
CASSVAVGANEKLFF
>TRBD1|once|TRBV18|TRBJ2-6
TGTGCCAGCTCACCAGGGTTCGAGACAGGGGGCTCTGGGGCCAACGTCCTGACTTTC
CASSPGFETGGSGANVLTF
>TRBD1|.|TRBV10-3|TRBJ1-2
TGTGCCATCAGTGAGAACAGGGGAGAGAATGGCTACACCTTC
CAISENRGENGYTF
>TRBD1|.|TRBV7-2|TRBJ1-6
TGTGCCAGCAGCTTATCGACAGGGAGGTGGAATTCACCCCTCCACTTT
CASSLSTGRWNSPLHF
>.|.|TRBV6-5|TRBJ2-3
TGTGCCAGCAGCCGGGACTTCACAGATACGCAGTATTTT
CASSRDFTDTQYF
>.|.|TRBV25-1|TRBJ1-5
TGTGCCAGCAGTGAAGGAGGGATTGGCAATCAGCCCCAGCATTTT
CASSEGGIGNQPQHF
>.|.|TRBV18|TRBJ1-1
TGTGCCAGCACCTTAATGGGGGGGGACACTGAAGCTTTCTTT
CASTLMGGDTEAFF
>TRBD1|.|TRBV13|TRBJ1-2
TGTGCCAGCAGCTTCGACAGGGGGCTTGGCTACACCTTC
CASSFDRGLGYTF
>.|.|TRBV18|TRBJ1-5
TGTGCCAGCTCACCACTCTCGGGGCCCCAGCATTTT
CASSPLSGPQHF
>TRBD2|.|TRBV5-1|TRBJ2-3
TGCGCCAGCAGCTTGGGGGCTAGCGGAGGCACAGATACGCAGTATTTT
CASSLGASGGTDTQYF
>TRBD1|.|TRBV28|TRBJ1-2
TGTGCCAGCAGTTCCGCCCCAGGGGGCGGTGGCTACACCTTC
CASSSAPGGGGYTF
>.|.|TRBV12-3/TRBV12-4|TRBJ1-4
TGTGCCAGCAGTTTATCCGAGATAGAACTGTTTTTT
CASSLSEIELFF
>.|.|TRBV2|TRBJ2-5
TGTGCCAGCAGTACTACTCAAGAGACCCAGTACTTC
CASSTTQETQYF
>.|.|TRBV15|TRBJ2-7
TGTGCCACCAGCAAAGGGGCCGGGACATTATACGAGCAGTACTTC
CATSKGAGTLYEQYF
>.|.|TRBV7-2|TRBJ2-5
TGTGCCAGCAGCCCACAAGAGAGTTACCCTCAGGCCCCCCAGTACTTC
CASSPQESYPQAPQYF
>TRBD1|few|TRBV12-3/TRBV12-4|TRBJ1-6
TGTGCCAGCAGCCCTGGACAGGGTTCACCCCTCCACTTT
CASSPGQGSPLHF
>.|.|TRBV3-1/TRBV3-2|TRBJ2-3
TGTGCCAGCAGCCAGCCCGGCGGTACGCAGTATTTT
CASSQPGGTQYF
>TRBD2|once|TRBV7-9|TRBJ2-7
TGTGCCAGCAACAATGCGGGGGCCTACGAGCAGTACTTC
CASNNAGAYEQYF
>TRBD1|.|TRBV9|TRBJ1-1
TGTGCCAGCAGCGTAGACTCGGGACAGGAAGCTTTCTTT
CASSVDSGQEAFF
>TRBD1|.|TRBV15|TRBJ2-7
TGTGCCACCAGCAGAGATAGGACAGGGCAGTACTTC
CATSRDRTGQYF
>TRBD1|.|TRBV19|TRBJ2-4
TGTGCCAGTAGTAAGGGACAGGGAGAACTCAAAAACATTCAGTACTTC
CASSKGQGELKNIQYF
>.|.|TRBV19|TRBJ1-5
TGTGCCAGTAGTATAGATTCAGGGCCACCGGGTAATCAGCCCCAGCATTTT
CASSIDSGPPGNQPQHF
>TRBD2|once|TRBV4-1|TRBJ2-5
TGCGCCAGCAGCCAGGGGTCTAGCGGAGGGCGAGAGACCCAGTACTTC
CASSQGSSGGRETQYF
>.|.|TRBV21-1|TRBJ1-3
TGTGCCAGCAGCAAAGCCTGGAACAGGGGAGTTAGGAACACCATATATTTT
CASSKAWNRGVRNTIYF